The 31 T cell receptor beta chains presented below share a single source sample, sequenced in a study of shared T cell receptors in the human thymus. Clones were sequenced by immunoSEQ multiplex PCR, and TCRdb holds only the in-frame ones, with some missing. The sample has approximately 760,000 clones, roughly 85% seen once. The data also belong to a second study, concerning human thymus T cells.

Sequenced sample: thymocytes. Source of these receptors: a girl under three years old with a congenital heart defect.

This sequence joins TRBV14 and TRBJ1-2, with 7 positions matching TRBD1. Germline loops: CDR1 SGHDN, CDR2 FVKESK. V dropped 1 base and J dropped 2; count of bases not matched to a gene: 7. The length of the CDR3 is 16 residues. For the CDR3, the DNA is TGTGCCAGCAGCCAAGCCCCAGAGACAGGGAACTATGGCTACACCTTC. Amino acid sequence: CASSQAPETGNYGYTF. The full variable domain, with the rest looked up from reference TRBV14 and TRBJ1-2, is EAGVTQFPSHSVIEKGQTVTLRCDPISGHDNLYWYRRVMGKEIKFLLHFVKESKQDESGMPNNRFLAERTGGTYSTLKVQPAELEDSGVYFCASSQAPETGNYGYTFGSGTRLTVV.

V usage is TRBV27 and J usage is TRBJ1-2; TRBD1 matches 10 bases. The J segment lost 6 bases and the V segment lost 6 bases, leaving 10 bases of the junction unmatched. The germline V gene has CDR1 MNHEY and CDR2 SMNVEV (reference sequence). There are 15 residues in the CDR3. Here the CDR3 DNA reads TGTGCCAGCAGCCAAACCCCCGGGACAGGGGATGGCTACACCTTC. Translated: CASSQTPGTGDGYTF.

The chain uses TRBV11-2 and TRBJ1-1; 7 bases agree with TRBD1. Germline loops: CDR1 SGHAT, CDR2 FQNNGV. V dropped 4 bases and J dropped 2; count of bases not matched to a gene: 13. CDR3 length equals 17 residues. The CDR3 nucleotides read TGTGCCAGCAGCTCACCACGGCCGGGACAGACAAACACTGAAGCTTTCTTT. It specifies CASSSPRPGQTNTEAFF.

This rearrangement joins TRBV7-9 to TRBJ1-1, with unresolved D. The germline CDR1 and CDR2 sequences are SEHNR and FQNEAQ (reference sequence). Trimming cost V 6 bases and J 4 bases, with 24 bases left between them. The CDR3 extends over 17 amino acids. This CDR3 is CASRNPAGRNLGTEAFF. CDR3 DNA: TGTGCCAGCAGGAATCCCGCGGGCCGGAATTTAGGCACTGAAGCTTTCTTT.

The chain joins TRBV27 to TRBJ1-6; D unresolved. Per the germline V gene, CDR1 is MNHEY and CDR2 is SMNVEV (reference sequence). CDR3 length: 14 amino acids. The ends were cut back, 8 bases at V and 7 bases at J, with 15 bases in the middle. CDR3 in amino acids: CASRRRQTNSPLHF. The CDR3 coding sequence is TGTGCCAGCCGGAGGAGGCAAACCAATTCACCCCTCCACTTT.

J is TRBJ1-5 and V is TRBV2; D may be TRBD1 (6 bases). V was cut by 4 bases and J by 5 bases, with 15 bases left in between. The germline V gene encodes CDR1 SNHLY and CDR2 FYNNEI. The CDR3 length is 15 residues. Here the CDR3 DNA reads TGTGCCAGCAGTGGGAAACAGGGTTGGGATCAGCCCCAGCATTTT. Protein: CASSGKQGWDQPQHF.

This clone has only one observation. This chain uses TRBV5-1 with TRBJ1-4; D call uncertain. Trimming removed 2 bases from V and 1 base from J, with 9 bases in between. This CDR3 region has 15 residues. CDR1 is SGHRS, CDR2 YFSETQ, per germline. The CDR3 region has the DNA TGCGCCAGCAGCTTCTTTGGAGGAACTAATGAAAAACTGTTTTTT. Encoded protein: CASSFFGGTNEKLFF.

This clone was counted once. The chain combines TRBV5-4 with TRBJ2-1, with D maybe TRBD2 (5 bases). There are 15 residues in the CDR3. Between the trimmed V and J ends, which lost 6 bases and 4 bases, there was a span of 17 bases. Germline CDR1 is SGHNT and CDR2 is YYREEE (reference sequence). The CDR3, as DNA: TGTGCCAGCACCACTGGGAGCGGCTATTACAATGAGCAGTTCTTC. Protein sequence: CASTTGSGYYNEQFF.

This chain connects TRBV6-4 to TRBJ2-1; the match to TRBD1 covers 7 bases. CDR3 length equals 15 residues. CDR1 is MRHNA and CDR2 is SNTAGT in the germline V gene. J gave up 8 bases and V 3 bases, and 10 bases lay outside the gene matches. CDR3 DNA sequence: TGTGCCAGCAGTGAGGTGACAGGGACAATCTATGAGCAGTTCTTC. Translated: CASSEVTGTIYEQFF.

The chain uses TRBV7-2 and TRBJ1-2; 9 nucleotides match TRBD1. V was clipped by 3 bases and J by 4 bases; unmatched bases: 9. Germline loops: CDR1 SGHTA, CDR2 FQGNSA. This CDR3 is built from 16 residues. Here the CDR3 reads CASSFPQTGGFYGYTF. The CDR3 DNA follows: TGTGCCAGCAGCTTTCCACAGACAGGGGGATTCTATGGCTACACCTTC.

The chain combines TRBV7-2 with TRBJ2-7; 11 nucleotides agree with TRBD2. This CDR3 spans 14 amino acids. Germline-derived CDR1 and CDR2 are SGHTA and FQGNSA. Trimming took 2 bases from V and 7 from J; bases not matched to a gene: 4. The CDR3 here is CASSLTSGGEEQYF. CDR3 coding DNA: TGTGCCAGCAGCTTAACTAGCGGGGGCGAAGAGCAGTACTTC.

The chain has TRBV6-4 and TRBJ2-4; D might be TRBD2 (6 bases). V was cut by 5 bases and J by 0 bases, with 14 bases left in between. Germline values: CDR1 MRHNA, CDR2 SNTAGT. This CDR3 is built from 16 residues. CDR3 amino acids: CASSSSGELAKNIQYF. The CDR3 DNA sequence: TGTGCCAGCAGTAGCTCGGGGGAGCTAGCCAAAAACATTCAGTACTTC.

This clone was observed once. CDR3 sequence: CSVDTDRSPLGGYTF. In DNA form, the CDR3 reads TGCAGCGTCGACACGGACAGGTCCCCCTTGGGCGGCTACACCTTC. V is TRBV29-1 and J is TRBJ1-2; 7 bases fit TRBD1. The CDR3 totals 15 residues. Per the germline V gene, CDR1 is SQVTM and CDR2 is ANQGSEA. V was clipped by 6 bases and J by 8 bases; unmatched bases: 18.

The chain carries TRBV2 and TRBJ1-5; D might be TRBD1 (6 bases). The CDR3 sequence is 14 residues long. CDR1 and CDR2 from the germline V gene are SNHLY and FYNNEI. V dropped 10 bases and J dropped 7 bases, with 20 bases sitting between them. CDR3: CATGPTGTRQPQHF. DNA of the CDR3: TGTGCCACCGGACCGACCGGGACAAGGCAGCCCCAGCATTTT.

This clone was counted a few times. The rearrangement uses TRBV2 and TRBJ1-6; unclear D gene. V was shortened by 3 bases and J by 7 bases, with 22 bases between the two germline ends. This CDR3 has 18 residues. Germline-derived CDR1 and CDR2 are SNHLY and FYNNEI. This CDR3 reads CASSDRVTYAAGNSPLHF. Here the CDR3 DNA reads TGTGCCAGCAGTGATCGGGTAACATACGCCGCGGGCAATTCACCCCTCCACTTT. The whole variable domain, remainder taken from reference TRBV2 and TRBJ1-6, is EPEVTQTPSHQVTQMGQEVILRCVPISNHLYFYWYRQILGQKVEFLVSFYNNEISEKSEIFDDQFSVERPDGSNFTLKIRSTKLEDSAMYFCASSDRVTYAAGNSPLHFGNGTRLTVT.

This chain joins TRBV9 and TRBJ1-2; D is unclear. Germline V gene data show CDR1 as SGDLS and CDR2 as YYNGEE. The CDR3 length is 13 residues. V dropped 4 bases and J dropped 6 bases, with 13 bases sitting between them. CDR3 residues: CASSSRQVHGYTF. CDR3 in DNA: TGTGCCAGCAGCTCCCGCCAGGTTCATGGCTACACCTTC.

The CDR3 coding sequence is TGTGCCAGCAGTTGCAGGGGGCAGTCTAACTATGGCTACACCTTC. Translating it yields CASSCRGQSNYGYTF. The chain joins TRBV6-5 to TRBJ1-2; 8 bases map to TRBD1. There are 15 residues in the CDR3. Germline lookup yields CDR1 MNHEY and CDR2 SVGAGI. Trimming removed 4 bases from V and 0 bases from J; junction bases left unmatched: 4.

This chain uses TRBV29-1 with TRBJ1-1, with 8 positions matching TRBD1. The V segment lost 4 bases and the J segment 4 bases; nucleotides outside the gene matches: 23. This CDR3 is 19 amino acids long. Germline CDR1 is SQVTM and CDR2 is ANQGSEA. The CDR3 DNA reads TGCAGCGTTGTCGCCCGGGGGGACAGGTACCCCTCGGCGGGCACTGAAGCTTTCTTT. Its protein product is CSVVARGDRYPSAGTEAFF. The variable domain in full, with the rest retrieved from reference TRBV29-1 and TRBJ1-1, is SAVISQKPSRDICQRGTSLTIQCQVDSQVTMMFWYRQQPGQSLTLIATANQGSEATYESGFVIDKFPISRPNLTFSTLTVSNMSPEDSSIYLCSVVARGDRYPSAGTEAFFGQGTRLTVV.

V and J are TRBV15 and TRBJ1-3; 7 bases agree with TRBD1. Germline V gene lookup returns CDR1 LNHNV and CDR2 YYDKDF (reference sequence). The CDR3 has 15 amino acids. V lost 4 bases and J lost 2; bases outside the gene matches: 5. Written as DNA, the CDR3 is TGTGCCACCAGCACCGGGACAGTACCTGGAAACACCATATATTTT. Its protein is CATSTGTVPGNTIYF.

This clone was detected a few times. V gene TRBV19 combines with J gene TRBJ1-6, with D possibly TRBD1 on 5 matching bases. The ends were cut back, 6 bases at V and 10 bases at J, with 13 bases in the middle. Germline assignment: CDR1 LNHDA and CDR2 SQIVND (reference sequence). The CDR3 loop spans 13 amino acids. CDR3 sequence (DNA): TGTGCCAGTAGCAAACAGGTCGACTCACCCCTCCACTTT. It is translated as CASSKQVDSPLHF.

CDR3 amino acids: CASSPLREKEKLFF. As DNA, the CDR3 is TGTGCCAGCTCACCATTACGAGAAAAAGAAAAACTGTTTTTT. The V call is TRBV18, the J call TRBJ1-4; D remains ambiguous. V shed 2 bases and J shed 8 bases, with 12 bases lying between them. The CDR3 covers 14 residues. Germline assignment: CDR1 KGHSH and CDR2 LQKENI.

V usage is TRBV6-4 and J usage is TRBJ1-1; a possible D gene is TRBD1 (5 bases). This CDR3 comprises 15 residues. With 3 bases removed from V and 3 bases from J, the gap between germline ends came to 14 bases. The germline V gene encodes CDR1 MRHNA and CDR2 SNTAGT. In DNA, the CDR3 is TGTGCCAGCAGTGAGGATGGCGGGACCGACACTGAAGCTTTCTTT. As protein: CASSEDGGTDTEAFF.

The rearrangement joins TRBV5-1 to TRBJ2-4, with D maybe TRBD1 (6 bases). V shed 9 bases and J shed 3 bases, with 16 bases lying between them. The CDR3 has 14 amino acids. Germline CDR1 and CDR2: SGHRS and YFSETQ. As DNA, the CDR3 is TGCGCCACCGCCTCAGGGGAAGGCAAAAACATTCAGTACTTC. This gives the protein CATASGEGKNIQYF.

The V and J genes are TRBV6-5 and TRBJ1-1, with TRBD1 as a possible D gene (5 bases). The CDR3 has 14 residues. V shed 4 bases and J shed 3 bases, with 12 bases lying between them. CDR1 is MNHEY, CDR2 SVGAGI, per germline. Here the CDR3 DNA reads TGTGCCAGCAGTTCTGGCAGGGAGGACACTGAAGCTTTCTTT. This sequence encodes CASSSGREDTEAFF.

The V gene is TRBV9, the J gene TRBJ1-1; D gene unclear. CDR3 length equals 14 residues. Per the germline V gene, CDR1 is SGDLS and CDR2 is YYNGEE. The ends were cut back, 0 bases at V and 1 base at J, with 7 bases in the middle. CDR3 DNA sequence: TGTGCCAGCAGCGTAGGGCCTGGGAACACTGAAGCTTTCTTT. Its protein product is CASSVGPGNTEAFF.

The chain recombines TRBV6-5 with TRBJ2-7, with D possibly TRBD2 on 6 matching bases. V gave up 5 bases and J gave up 9 bases, with 17 bases separating them. Per the germline V gene, CDR1 is MNHEY and CDR2 is SVGAGI. The CDR3 runs to 13 residues. In DNA form, the CDR3 reads TGTGCCAGCAGTCACCGGGACTGCTCGGTGCAGTACTTC. It is translated as CASSHRDCSVQYF.

This sequence joins TRBV6-5 and TRBJ2-1; possibly TRBD1 for D (6 bases). V was pared by 2 bases and J by 5 bases, with 13 bases between. The CDR3 has 15 residues. Germline CDR1 reads MNHEY; CDR2 reads SVGAGI. The CDR3 region has the DNA TGTGCCAGCAGTTACCGACCGGGGACAAACAATGAGCAGTTCTTC. This encodes CASSYRPGTNNEQFF.

The V and J genes are TRBV19 and TRBJ1-5; maybe TRBD1 (5 bases). Trimming cost V 7 bases and J 3 bases, with 31 bases left between them. This CDR3 is built from 20 residues. CDR1 is LNHDA and CDR2 is SQIVND in the germline V gene (reference sequence). CDR3: CASNCNFRTPLPDINQPQHF. The CDR3 DNA reads as TGTGCCAGTAACTGCAACTTTCGGACACCTCTACCCGACATCAATCAGCCCCAGCATTTT. The variable domain in full, with the rest retrieved from reference TRBV19 and TRBJ1-5, is DGGITQSPKYLFRKEGQNVTLSCEQNLNHDAMYWYRQDPGQGLRLIYYSQIVNDFQKGDIAEGYSVSREKKESFPLTVTSAQKNPTAFYLCASNCNFRTPLPDINQPQHFGDGTRLSIL.

The J gene is TRBJ1-2, the V gene TRBV2; D not resolved. The CDR3 is 16 amino acids. The germline gives CDR1 SNHLY, CDR2 FYNNEI. V lost 5 bases to trimming and J lost 3 bases, with 19 bases between them. The CDR3 sequence: CASSFQLVPGYYGYTF. DNA for the CDR3: TGTGCCAGCAGTTTTCAACTTGTGCCGGGTTACTATGGCTACACCTTC.

The chain is built from TRBV2 and TRBJ1-6, with D unresolved. This CDR3 is 13 amino acids long. CDR1 and CDR2 from the germline V gene are SNHLY and FYNNEI. Trimming took off 5 bases at V and 6 bases at J, with 8 bases between the two ends. CDR3 protein: CASSTAANSPLHF. CDR3 nucleotide sequence: TGTGCCAGCAGTACAGCCGCTAATTCACCCCTCCACTTT.

This chain links TRBV6-5 with TRBJ1-1; 7 bases line up with TRBD1. This CDR3 spans 16 amino acids. The junction had 6 bases not matched to a gene; V was cut back by 1 base and J by 1 base. Germline V gives CDR1 MNHEY, CDR2 SVGAGI. The CDR3 DNA reads TGTGCCAGCAGTTACTTAAGAGGGGGCTGGAACACTGAAGCTTTCTTT. Protein: CASSYLRGGWNTEAFF.